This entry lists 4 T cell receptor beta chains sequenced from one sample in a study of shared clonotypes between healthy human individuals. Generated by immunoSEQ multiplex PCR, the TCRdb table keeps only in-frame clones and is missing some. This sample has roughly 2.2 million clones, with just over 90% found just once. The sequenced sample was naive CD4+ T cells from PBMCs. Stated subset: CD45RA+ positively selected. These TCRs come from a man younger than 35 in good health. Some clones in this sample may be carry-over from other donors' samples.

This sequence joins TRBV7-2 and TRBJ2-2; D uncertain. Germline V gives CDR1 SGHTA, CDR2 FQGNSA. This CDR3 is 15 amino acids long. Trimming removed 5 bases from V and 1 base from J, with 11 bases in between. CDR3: CASSTGPENTGELFF. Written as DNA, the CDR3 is TGTGCCAGCAGCACCGGGCCAGAGAACACCGGGGAGCTGTTTTTT.

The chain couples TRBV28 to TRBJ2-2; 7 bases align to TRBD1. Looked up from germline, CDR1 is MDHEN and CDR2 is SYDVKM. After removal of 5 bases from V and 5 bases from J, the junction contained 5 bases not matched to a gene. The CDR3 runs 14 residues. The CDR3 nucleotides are TGTGCCAGCAGTCTACAGGGGCTGACCGGGGAGCTGTTTTTT. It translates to CASSLQGLTGELFF.

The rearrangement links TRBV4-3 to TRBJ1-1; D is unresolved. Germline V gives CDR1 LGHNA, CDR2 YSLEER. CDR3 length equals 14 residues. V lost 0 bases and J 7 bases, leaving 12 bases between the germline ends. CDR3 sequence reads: CASSQDLGFGEAFF. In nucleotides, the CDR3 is TGCGCCAGCAGCCAAGATCTTGGGTTTGGTGAAGCTTTCTTT.

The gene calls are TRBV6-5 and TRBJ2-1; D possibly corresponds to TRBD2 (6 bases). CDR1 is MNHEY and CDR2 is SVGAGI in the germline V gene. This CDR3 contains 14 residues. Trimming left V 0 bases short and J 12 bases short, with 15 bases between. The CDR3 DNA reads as TGTGCCAGCAGTTACTCGGCCTCCGGGACTGTGCAGTTCTTC. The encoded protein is CASSYSASGTVQFF.